Below, 20 T cell receptor beta chains from the same sample are listed, as sequenced in a study of CD8 T cell repertoires and HIV-1 epitope variants. The method was immunoSEQ multiplex PCR; TCRdb's version includes in-frame clones alone and lacks a portion of them. The sample lists 2,500 to 3,000 clones; about 71% were seen once. Their specific antigens are unknown. Input material: cultured CD8+ T cells derived from PBMCs. The receptors were sampled from a male donor with HIV.

This chain joins TRBV7-9 and TRBJ2-7, with D unclear. This CDR3 is built from 13 residues. V lost 0 bases and J 5 bases, leaving 8 bases between the germline ends. In germline, CDR1 is SEHNR, CDR2 FQNEAQ (reference sequence). CDR3 loop: CASSLAGQNEQYF. Written as DNA, the CDR3 is TGTGCCAGCAGCTTAGCAGGGCAAAACGAGCAGTACTTC. The full variable domain, with the rest looked up from reference TRBV7-9 and TRBJ2-7, is DTGVSQNPRHKITKRGQNVTFRCDPISEHNRLYWYRQTLGQGPEFLTYFQNEAQLEKSRLLSDRFSAERPKGSFSTLEIQRTEQGDSAMYLCASSLAGQNEQYFGPGTRLTVT.

This chain uses TRBV10-3 with TRBJ2-5, with D perhaps being TRBD1 or TRBD2 (5 bases each). Germline V gene lookup returns CDR1 ENHRY and CDR2 SYGVKD. CDR3 length: 11 residues. Between the trimmed V and J ends, which lost 2 bases and 10 bases, there was a span of 8 bases. The CDR3 reads CAISEGGNQYF. In nucleotides, the CDR3 is TGTGCCATCAGTGAGGGGGGAAACCAGTACTTC.

This clone was counted a few times. The chain couples TRBV18 to TRBJ1-1; no definite D call. There are 12 residues in the CDR3. The germline V gene has CDR1 KGHSH and CDR2 LQKENI. V lost 5 bases and J lost 4, with 8 bases in between. The CDR3 DNA follows: TGTGCCAGCTCATCAGAAGGCACTGAAGCTTTCTTT. This encodes CASSSEGTEAFF.

The rearrangement uses TRBV6-6 and TRBJ1-1; maybe TRBD1 (5 bases). This CDR3 region has 12 residues. Looked up from germline, CDR1 is MNHNY and CDR2 is SVGAGI (reference sequence). V was pared by 9 bases and J by 1 base, with 9 bases between. CDR3: CASLQGNTEAFF. The CDR3, as DNA: TGTGCCAGTCTGCAGGGGAACACTGAAGCTTTCTTT.

V is TRBV2 and J is TRBJ2-7; 10 nucleotides align to TRBD2. The junction had 8 bases not matched to a gene; V was cut back by 5 bases and J by 4 bases. Germline values: CDR1 SNHLY, CDR2 FYNNEI. The CDR3 is 15 amino acids. CDR3 DNA: TGTGCCAGCAGTTCTCTAGCGGGAGAGAAATACGAGCAGTACTTC. Translation: CASSSLAGEKYEQYF.

The chain couples TRBV28 to TRBJ1-4; 8 bases fit TRBD1. With 5 bases clipped from V and 3 bases from J, the junction kept 5 bases outside the gene matches. The CDR3 contains 15 residues. The V gene's germline CDR1 is MDHEN and CDR2 SYDVKM. CDR3 protein: CASSRDRGANEKLFF. CDR3 sequence (DNA): TGTGCCAGCAGTCGCGACAGGGGTGCTAATGAAAAACTGTTTTTT. The complete variable domain, with remaining parts taken from reference TRBV28 and TRBJ1-4, reads DVKVTQSSRYLVKRTGEKVFLECVQDMDHENMFWYRQDPGLGLRLIYFSYDVKMKEKGDIPEGYSVSREKKERFSLILESASTNQTSMYLCASSRDRGANEKLFFGSGTQLSVL.

The chain couples TRBV6-6 to TRBJ1-4, with D tentatively TRBD1 (6 bases). The germline V gene has CDR1 MNHNY and CDR2 SVGAGI (reference sequence). Deletions cut 6 bases from V and 4 bases from J, with 15 bases between. The CDR3 runs to 15 residues. For the CDR3, the DNA is TGTGCCAGCAGACGCGACAGGAGGGGTAATGAAAAACTGTTTTTT. It encodes CASRRDRRGNEKLFF.

This clone was picked up a small number of times. The chain recombines TRBV18 with TRBJ2-1; D perhaps matches TRBD2 (6 bases). V was trimmed by 0 bases and J by 5 bases, leaving 17 bases between them. CDR1 is KGHSH, CDR2 LQKENI, per germline. The CDR3 is 17 amino acids. CDR3 DNA sequence: TGTGCCAGCTCACCACCCGGGGCCTGGGGAGGTCACAATGAGCAGTTCTTC. Translating gives CASSPPGAWGGHNEQFF.

This clone was found once. The chain employs TRBV19 and TRBJ2-5; D is perhaps TRBD2 (5 bases). The CDR3 runs to 16 residues. V lost 6 bases, J lost 2 bases, and 19 bases lay in between. Germline assignment: CDR1 LNHDA and CDR2 SQIVND (reference sequence). CDR3 amino acids: CASSTREGSRQETQYF. The DNA of the CDR3 is TGTGCCAGTAGCACGCGAGAGGGCAGTAGACAAGAGACCCAGTACTTC.

This clone appeared a few times. The J gene is TRBJ2-1, the V gene TRBV4-1, with 12 bases that match TRBD2. The CDR3 has 17 residues. Trimming removed 3 bases from V and 7 bases from J; junction bases left unmatched: 10. Germline V lookup: CDR1 MGHRA, CDR2 YSYEKL. This CDR3 reads CASSQAPSGGAQNEQFF. CDR3 DNA sequence: TGCGCCAGCAGCCAGGCCCCTAGCGGGGGGGCACAGAATGAGCAGTTCTTC.

The gene calls are TRBV27 and TRBJ2-5, with 7 bases lining up with TRBD2. Germline CDR1 reads MNHEY; CDR2 reads SMNVEV (reference sequence). The CDR3 loop spans 14 amino acids. The V gene end was trimmed by 4 bases and the J gene end by 5 bases; junction bases not matched to a gene: 7. DNA of the CDR3: TGTGCCAGCAGTTCTAGCGGATATGGGGAGACCCAGTACTTC. This codes for CASSSSGYGETQYF.

The CDR3 here is CASSGRRDQETQYF. In nucleotides, the CDR3 is TGTGCCAGCAGTGGCCGACGGGATCAAGAGACCCAGTACTTC. The gene calls are TRBV28 and TRBJ2-5; D is perhaps TRBD2 (5 bases). In germline, CDR1 is MDHEN, CDR2 SYDVKM. There are 14 residues in the CDR3. The V end lost 5 bases, the J end lost 2 bases, and 12 bases lay between the germline ends.

The chain joins TRBV28 to TRBJ2-3; 7 nucleotides align to TRBD2. CDR1 MDHEN and CDR2 SYDVKM come from the germline V gene. Trimming took 3 bases from V and 4 from J; bases not matched to a gene: 7. The CDR3 contains 15 residues. The CDR3 is CASSLGGVFADTQYF. In nucleotides, the CDR3 is TGTGCCAGCAGTTTGGGGGGGGTATTTGCAGATACGCAGTATTTT.

Only one count was recorded for this clone. The rearrangement links TRBV10-3 to TRBJ2-1; 7 nucleotides match TRBD1. V gave up 2 bases and J gave up 3 bases; unmatched junction bases: 10. This CDR3 has 17 amino acids. CDR1 and CDR2 (germline): ENHRY, SYGVKD. This CDR3 reads CAISERGPGQSYNEQFF. DNA for the CDR3: TGTGCCATCAGTGAGCGGGGACCGGGACAGAGCTACAATGAGCAGTTCTTC.

The J gene is TRBJ2-7, the V gene TRBV5-6; TRBD1 matches 8 bases. Trimming took 2 bases from V and 3 from J; bases not matched to a gene: 1. The CDR3 is made up of 13 amino acids. Germline V gene sequence: CDR1 SGHDT, CDR2 YYEEEE. The CDR3: CASSLQGDYEQYF. In nucleotides, the CDR3 is TGTGCCAGCAGCTTACAGGGGGACTACGAGCAGTACTTC.

V usage is TRBV11-3 and J usage is TRBJ1-4; maybe TRBD1 (5 bases). Germline CDR1 SGHNT, CDR2 YENEEA. The CDR3 runs to 13 residues. The V end lost 4 bases, the J end lost 4 bases, and 7 bases lay between the germline ends. CDR3 sequence (DNA): TGTGCCAGCAGCTCCGACAGTAATGAAAAACTGTTTTTT. Its translation is CASSSDSNEKLFF.

V gene TRBV6-5 combines with J gene TRBJ2-1, with a tentative D call TRBD1 (5 bases). V lost 5 bases to trimming and J lost 2 bases, with 13 bases between them. The germline V gene encodes CDR1 MNHEY and CDR2 SVGAGI. CDR3 size: 15 residues. DNA of the CDR3: TGTGCCAGCAGTCCAGACAGAACTCCCTACAATGAGCAGTTCTTC. Translating it yields CASSPDRTPYNEQFF.

V usage is TRBV27 and J usage is TRBJ1-4, with D perhaps matching TRBD1 (5 bases). Deletions cut 8 bases from V and 3 bases from J, with 22 bases between. This CDR3 contains 17 residues. In germline, CDR1 is MNHEY, CDR2 SMNVEV (reference sequence). DNA for the CDR3: TGTGCCAGCGCCTTTAGAGGGTTGGGACGGGCTAATGAAAAACTGTTTTTT. This gives the protein CASAFRGLGRANEKLFF.

The rearrangement uses TRBV7-2 and TRBJ2-1; D call uncertain. V lost 5 bases and J 0 bases, leaving 11 bases between the germline ends. The CDR3 has 15 amino acids. Germline V gene lookup returns CDR1 SGHTA and CDR2 FQGNSA. The CDR3 nucleotides read TGTGCCAGCAGCATAACACCGGACTCCTACAATGAGCAGTTCTTC. Encoded protein: CASSITPDSYNEQFF.

The V call is TRBV7-9, the J call TRBJ2-5; perhaps TRBD2 as D (5 bases). The germline V gene has CDR1 SEHNR and CDR2 FQNEAQ (reference sequence). V was cut by 4 bases and J by 3 bases, with 12 bases left in between. The CDR3 spans 14 residues. CDR3 sequence (DNA): TGTGCCAGCAGCTACGGGGTTGACGAAGAGACCCAGTACTTC. Translated, it gives CASSYGVDEETQYF.